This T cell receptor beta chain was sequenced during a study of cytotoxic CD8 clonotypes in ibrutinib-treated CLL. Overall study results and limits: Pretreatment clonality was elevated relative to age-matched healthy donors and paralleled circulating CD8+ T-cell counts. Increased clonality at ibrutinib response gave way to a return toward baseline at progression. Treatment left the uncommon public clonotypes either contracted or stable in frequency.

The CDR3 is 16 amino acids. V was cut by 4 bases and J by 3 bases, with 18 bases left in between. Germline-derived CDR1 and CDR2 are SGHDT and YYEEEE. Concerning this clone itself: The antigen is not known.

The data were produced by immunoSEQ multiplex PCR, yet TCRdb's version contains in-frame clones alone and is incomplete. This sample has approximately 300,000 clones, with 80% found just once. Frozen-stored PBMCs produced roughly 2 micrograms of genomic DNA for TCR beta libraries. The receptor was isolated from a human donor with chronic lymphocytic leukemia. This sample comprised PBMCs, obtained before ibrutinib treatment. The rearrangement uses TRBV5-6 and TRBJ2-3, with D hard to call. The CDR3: CASSPRRQGWTDTQYF. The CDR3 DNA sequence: TGTGCCAGCAGCCCAAGACGCCAAGGATGGACAGATACGCAGTATTTT.